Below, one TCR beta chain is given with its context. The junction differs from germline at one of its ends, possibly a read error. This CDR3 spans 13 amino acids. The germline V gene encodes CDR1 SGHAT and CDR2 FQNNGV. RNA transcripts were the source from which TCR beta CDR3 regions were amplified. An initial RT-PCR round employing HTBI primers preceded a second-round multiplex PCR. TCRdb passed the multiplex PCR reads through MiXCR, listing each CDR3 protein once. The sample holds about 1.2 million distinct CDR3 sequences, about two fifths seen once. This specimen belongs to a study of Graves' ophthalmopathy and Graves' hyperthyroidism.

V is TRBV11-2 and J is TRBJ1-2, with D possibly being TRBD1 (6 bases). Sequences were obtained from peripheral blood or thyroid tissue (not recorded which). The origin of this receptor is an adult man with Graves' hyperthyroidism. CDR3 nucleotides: TGTGCCAGCAGCTTAGTCGACGGGACACACGCCTTCTTC. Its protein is CASSLVDGTHAFF.